The sequence of this T cell receptor beta chain was determined in a study of long-term antiretroviral therapy in people with HIV. About the study: Collection of the earliest samples took place about a decade ahead of the 2015 immediate-ART recommendation. Study-wide findings and caveats: Whereas controls had wider CDR3 length ranges, HIV repertoires had narrower ones.

Germline trimming cut 10 bases from V and 4 bases from J; bases unmatched to any gene: 6. Germline V gives CDR1 WSHSY, CDR2 SAAADI. The CDR3 is made up of 12 amino acids. As regards this clone: Its antigen is still unknown.

Survey level was the resolution at which the v3.0 immunoSEQ assay ran. A target of 40,000-50,000 T-cell genomes per sample was set for sequencing. Measured with immunoSEQ multiplex PCR; TCRdb has only the in-frame clones, and not every one. The data contain 25,000 to 30,000 clones, roughly 84% of them singletons. The J gene is TRBJ2-7, the V gene TRBV10-2; 8 bases are a match to TRBD1. The clonotype was recovered from a man aged 18 to 30 with HIV. The specimen was unsorted PBMCs, collected 0.4 years after starting antiretroviral therapy. CDR3: CATQTGEYEQYF. The CDR3 DNA follows: TGCGCCACCCAGACAGGGGAATACGAGCAGTACTTC.